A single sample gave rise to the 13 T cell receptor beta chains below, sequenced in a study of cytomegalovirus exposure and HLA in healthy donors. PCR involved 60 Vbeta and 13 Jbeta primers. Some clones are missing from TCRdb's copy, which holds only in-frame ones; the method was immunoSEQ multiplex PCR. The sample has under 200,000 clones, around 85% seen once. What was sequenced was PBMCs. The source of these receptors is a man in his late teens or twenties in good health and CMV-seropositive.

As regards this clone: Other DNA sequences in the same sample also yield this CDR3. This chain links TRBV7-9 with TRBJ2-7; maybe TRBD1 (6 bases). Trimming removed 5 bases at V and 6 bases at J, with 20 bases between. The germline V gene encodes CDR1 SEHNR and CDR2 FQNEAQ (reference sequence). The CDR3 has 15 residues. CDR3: CASSPGTGIGGEQYF. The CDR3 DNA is TGTGCCAGCAGCCCAGGAACAGGGATAGGGGGCGAGCAGTACTTC.

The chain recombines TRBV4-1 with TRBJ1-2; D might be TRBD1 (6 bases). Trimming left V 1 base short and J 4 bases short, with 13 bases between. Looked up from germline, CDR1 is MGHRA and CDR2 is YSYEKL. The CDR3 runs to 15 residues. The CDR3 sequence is CASSQVWGQVYGYTF. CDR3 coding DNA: TGCGCCAGCAGCCAAGTTTGGGGGCAGGTCTATGGCTACACCTTC.

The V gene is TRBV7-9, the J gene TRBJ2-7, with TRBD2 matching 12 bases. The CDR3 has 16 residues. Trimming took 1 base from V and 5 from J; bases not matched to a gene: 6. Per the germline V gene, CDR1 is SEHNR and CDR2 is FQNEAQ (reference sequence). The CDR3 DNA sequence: TGTGCCAGCAGCTTAGAATGGACTAGCGGGGTCCACGAGCAGTACTTC. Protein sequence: CASSLEWTSGVHEQYF.

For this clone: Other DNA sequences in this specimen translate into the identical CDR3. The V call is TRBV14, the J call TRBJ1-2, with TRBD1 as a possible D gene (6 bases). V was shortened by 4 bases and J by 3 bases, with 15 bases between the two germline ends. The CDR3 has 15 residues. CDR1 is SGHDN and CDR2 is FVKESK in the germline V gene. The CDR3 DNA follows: TGTGCCAGCAGCCCCCTGGGGGCCCCCCACTATGGCTACACCTTC. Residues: CASSPLGAPHYGYTF.

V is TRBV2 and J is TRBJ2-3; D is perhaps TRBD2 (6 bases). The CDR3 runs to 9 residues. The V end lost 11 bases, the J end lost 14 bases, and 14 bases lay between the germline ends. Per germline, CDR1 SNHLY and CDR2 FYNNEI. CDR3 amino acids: CAGGVDPYF. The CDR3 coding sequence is TGTGCCGGAGGGGTAGACCCGTATTTT.

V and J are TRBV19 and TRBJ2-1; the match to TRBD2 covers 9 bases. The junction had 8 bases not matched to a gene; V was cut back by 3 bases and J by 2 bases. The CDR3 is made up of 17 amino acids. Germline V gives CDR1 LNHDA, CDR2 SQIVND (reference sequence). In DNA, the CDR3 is TGTGCCAGTAGTATTGGGCCTAGCGGGGTAACCTACAATGAGCAGTTCTTC. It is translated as CASSIGPSGVTYNEQFF.

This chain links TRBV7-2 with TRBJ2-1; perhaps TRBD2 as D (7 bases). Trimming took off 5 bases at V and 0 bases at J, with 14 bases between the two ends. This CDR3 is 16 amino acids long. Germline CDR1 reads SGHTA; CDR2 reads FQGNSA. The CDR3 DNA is TGTGCCAGCAGCCGTTCTGGGGGGGCCTCCTACAATGAGCAGTTCTTC. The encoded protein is CASSRSGGASYNEQFF.

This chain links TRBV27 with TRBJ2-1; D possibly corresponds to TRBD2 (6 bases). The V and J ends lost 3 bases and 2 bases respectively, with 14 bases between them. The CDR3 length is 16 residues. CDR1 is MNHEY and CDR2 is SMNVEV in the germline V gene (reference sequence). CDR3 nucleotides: TGTGCCAGCAGTTTGCGGCTAGCGTTACCCTACAATGAGCAGTTCTTC. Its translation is CASSLRLALPYNEQFF.

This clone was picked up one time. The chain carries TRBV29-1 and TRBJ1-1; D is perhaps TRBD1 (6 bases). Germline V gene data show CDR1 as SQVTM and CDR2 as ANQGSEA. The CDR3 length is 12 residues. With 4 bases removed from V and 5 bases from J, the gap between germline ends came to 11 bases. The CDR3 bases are TGCAGCGTTGGTACAGGGTGGACTGAAGCTTTCTTT. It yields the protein CSVGTGWTEAFF.

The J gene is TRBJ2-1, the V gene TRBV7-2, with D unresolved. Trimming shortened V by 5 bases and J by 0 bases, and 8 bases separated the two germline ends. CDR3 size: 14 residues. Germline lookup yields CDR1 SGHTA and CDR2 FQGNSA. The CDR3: CASSPTTSYNEQFF. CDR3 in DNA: TGTGCCAGCAGCCCTACTACCTCCTACAATGAGCAGTTCTTC.

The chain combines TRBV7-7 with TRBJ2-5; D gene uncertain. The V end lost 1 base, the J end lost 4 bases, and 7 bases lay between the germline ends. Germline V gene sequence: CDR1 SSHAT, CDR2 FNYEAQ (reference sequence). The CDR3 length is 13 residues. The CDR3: CASSLGSRETQYF. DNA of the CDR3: TGTGCCAGCAGCTTAGGCAGTCGAGAGACCCAGTACTTC.

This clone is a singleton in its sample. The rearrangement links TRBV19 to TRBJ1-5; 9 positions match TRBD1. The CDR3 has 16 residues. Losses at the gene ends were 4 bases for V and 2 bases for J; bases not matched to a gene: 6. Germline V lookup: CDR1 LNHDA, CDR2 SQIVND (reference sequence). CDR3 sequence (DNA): TGTGCCAGTAGTAAAACCCGGGACAGGGGCAATCAGCCCCAGCATTTT. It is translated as CASSKTRDRGNQPQHF.

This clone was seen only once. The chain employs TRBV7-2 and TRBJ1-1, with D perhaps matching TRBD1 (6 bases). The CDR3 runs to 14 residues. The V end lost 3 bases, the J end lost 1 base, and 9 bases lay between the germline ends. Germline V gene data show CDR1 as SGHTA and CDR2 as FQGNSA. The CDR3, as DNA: TGTGCCAGCAGCTTCCCGGGACAGAACACTGAAGCTTTCTTT. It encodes CASSFPGQNTEAFF.